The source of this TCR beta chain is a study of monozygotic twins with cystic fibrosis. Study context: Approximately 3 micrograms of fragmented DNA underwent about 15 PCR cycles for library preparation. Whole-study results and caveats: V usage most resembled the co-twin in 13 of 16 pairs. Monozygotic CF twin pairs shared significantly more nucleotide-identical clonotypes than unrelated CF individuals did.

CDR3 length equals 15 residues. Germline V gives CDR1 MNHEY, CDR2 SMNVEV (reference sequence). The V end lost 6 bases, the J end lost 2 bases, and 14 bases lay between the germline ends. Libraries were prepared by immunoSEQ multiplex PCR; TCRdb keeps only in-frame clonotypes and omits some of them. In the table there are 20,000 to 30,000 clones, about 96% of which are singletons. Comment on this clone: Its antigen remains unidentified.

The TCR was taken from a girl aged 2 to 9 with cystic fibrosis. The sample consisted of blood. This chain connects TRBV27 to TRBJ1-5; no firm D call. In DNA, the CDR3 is TGTGCCAGCAGCCATACCCAATGGGGCAATCAGCCCCAGCATTTT. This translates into CASSHTQWGNQPQHF.